These 29 T cell receptor beta chains came from one sample sequenced in a study of blood T cell repertoires in COVID-19. Profiling relied on immunoSEQ multiplex PCR, and the TCRdb table lists in-frame clones only, not all of them. The data contain 150,000 to 200,000 clones, 80% to 90% of them singletons. The sample comprised peripheral blood. These receptors all stem from a man between 18 and 35 years old who had recovered from COVID-19.

The chain is built from TRBV30 and TRBJ1-1; 7 positions agree with TRBD1. J lost 6 bases, V lost 2 bases, and 6 bases had no gene match. CDR3 size: 13 residues. Germline V gives CDR1 GTSNPN, CDR2 SVGIG (reference sequence). CDR3 bases: TGTGCCTGGAGTCCAGGGGGATGGTCTGAAGCTTTCTTT. Amino acid sequence: CAWSPGGWSEAFF. Full variable domain (missing parts from reference TRBV30 and TRBJ1-1): SQTIHQWPATLVQPVGSPLSLECTVEGTSNPNLYWYRQAAGRGLQLLFYSVGIGQISSEVPQNLSASRPQDRQFILSSKKLLLSDSGFYLCAWSPGGWSEAFFGQGTRLTVV.

The chain recombines TRBV28 with TRBJ1-2; D is ambiguous. Per germline, CDR1 MDHEN and CDR2 SYDVKM. This CDR3 is 15 amino acids long. The V end was cut by 0 bases, the J end by 4 bases, with 12 bases between. The CDR3 here is CASSLWGGGGYGYTF. CDR3 in DNA: TGTGCCAGCAGTTTATGGGGCGGAGGAGGCTATGGCTACACCTTC.

The V call is TRBV24-1, the J call TRBJ2-1, with 9 bases matching TRBD1. Looked up from germline, CDR1 is KGHDR and CDR2 is SFDVKD. This CDR3 region has 16 residues. V shed 3 bases and J 9 bases; nucleotides not matched to a gene: 11. This CDR3 reads CATSDKFRDRAIEQFF. In DNA form, the CDR3 reads TGTGCCACCAGTGATAAGTTCCGGGACAGGGCTATTGAGCAGTTCTTC.

The chain uses TRBV18 and TRBJ2-7; 7 bases agree with TRBD1. J was trimmed by 1 base and V by 4 bases; bases with no gene match: 4. Germline V gives CDR1 KGHSH, CDR2 LQKENI. The CDR3 spans 14 residues. CDR3 in amino acids: CASSLQGVSYEQYF. The CDR3 DNA is TGTGCCAGCTCACTTCAGGGGGTATCCTACGAGCAGTACTTC.

CDR3 DNA: TGTGCCAGCAGACTAACTAGCGGGAGGACGGGTGAGCAGTTCTTC. Encoded protein: CASRLTSGRTGEQFF. The rearrangement links TRBV7-2 to TRBJ2-1; the match to TRBD2 covers 12 bases. Germline CDR1 is SGHTA and CDR2 is FQGNSA. The CDR3 totals 15 residues. V trimming: 6 bases; J trimming: 9 bases; junction bases outside the gene matches: 9.

This clone was detected only once. J is TRBJ2-3 and V is TRBV7-8; the match to TRBD2 covers 8 bases. This CDR3 is built from 17 residues. Looked up from germline, CDR1 is SGHVS and CDR2 is FQNEAQ. J lost 2 bases, V lost 1 base, and 8 bases had no gene match. CDR3 DNA sequence: TGTGCCAGCAGCTTAGGGCCGGGTAGCGGGAACACAGATACGCAGTATTTT. Translated, it gives CASSLGPGSGNTDTQYF.

The V gene is TRBV28, the J gene TRBJ2-3; no clear D gene. This CDR3 spans 12 amino acids. CDR1 and CDR2 (germline): MDHEN, SYDVKM. The V and J ends lost 7 bases and 7 bases respectively, with 12 bases between them. This CDR3 is CASTSTRYTQYF. The DNA for the CDR3 is TGTGCCAGCACCTCGACAAGGTATACGCAGTATTTT.

This clone is a singleton in its sample. The rearrangement uses TRBV7-2 and TRBJ1-5; 8 bases map to TRBD1. Germline V gene data show CDR1 as SGHTA and CDR2 as FQGNSA. V lost 5 bases, J lost 2 bases, and 5 bases stayed unmatched. This CDR3 contains 15 residues. CDR3 bases: TGTGCCAGCAGCAATGGACAGGGAGGCAATCAGCCCCAGCATTTT. Encoded protein: CASSNGQGGNQPQHF. The complete variable domain, with remaining parts taken from reference TRBV7-2 and TRBJ1-5, reads GAGVSQSPSNKVTEKGKDVELRCDPISGHTALYWYRQSLGQGLEFLIYFQGNSAPDKSGLPSDRFSAERTGGSVSTLTIQRTQQEDSAVYLCASSNGQGGNQPQHFGDGTRLSIL.

The CDR3 loop is CASSQPGATGSYEQYF. In nucleotides, the CDR3 is TGTGCCAGCAGCCAGCCAGGGGCGACCGGCTCCTACGAGCAGTACTTC. The chain uses TRBV3-1 (or the pseudogene TRBV3-2) and TRBJ2-7; a possible D gene is TRBD1 (6 bases). V was clipped by 3 bases and J by 0 bases, with 15 bases between them. The CDR3 runs 16 residues. Germline CDR1 is LGHDT and CDR2 is YNNKEL (reference sequence).

The rearrangement links TRBV9 to TRBJ2-1; 9 bases fit TRBD2. Germline values: CDR1 SGDLS, CDR2 YYNGEE. J gave up 8 bases and V 0 bases, and 6 bases lay outside the gene matches. The CDR3 length is 15 residues. The CDR3 region has the DNA TGTGCCAGCAGCGTAGGACTAGCGGCTACGGATGAGCAGTTCTTC. Its protein product is CASSVGLAATDEQFF.

V and J are TRBV18 and TRBJ1-1; the D is unclear. V was clipped by 6 bases and J by 2 bases, with 13 bases between them. Germline lookup yields CDR1 KGHSH and CDR2 LQKENI. CDR3 length equals 14 residues. In DNA form, the CDR3 reads TGTGCCAGCTCGCGGACGCGGGTTAACACTGAAGCTTTCTTT. Protein product: CASSRTRVNTEAFF.

The chain uses TRBV7-2 and TRBJ2-7; TRBD2 might be the D (7 bases). This CDR3 is built from 17 residues. Trimming left V 1 base short and J 3 bases short, with 19 bases between. Germline V gene lookup returns CDR1 SGHTA and CDR2 FQGNSA. CDR3 in DNA: TGTGCCAGCAGCTTAGTTAACGGGGGGCTGTTTCGCTACGAGCAGTACTTC. Its protein is CASSLVNGGLFRYEQYF.

This sequence joins TRBV29-1 and TRBJ2-5; perhaps TRBD2 as D (6 bases). Trimming cost V 6 bases and J 4 bases, with 15 bases left between them. In germline, CDR1 is SQVTM, CDR2 ANQGSEA. This CDR3 contains 13 residues. The CDR3 region has the DNA TGCAGCGTACTAACCGGGACTCCAGAGACCCAGTACTTC. Its protein is CSVLTGTPETQYF.

The gene calls are TRBV2 and TRBJ2-3; D call uncertain. This CDR3 has 16 residues. Germline V gives CDR1 SNHLY, CDR2 FYNNEI. The V gene lost 0 bases and the J gene lost 0 bases, with 10 bases spanning the gap. CDR3 protein: CASSEALRGSTDTQYF. CDR3 sequence (DNA): TGTGCCAGCAGTGAAGCGCTCAGAGGAAGCACAGATACGCAGTATTTT.

This clone turned up a few times. This sequence joins TRBV10-1 and TRBJ1-2, with no clear D. The V end lost 4 bases, the J end lost 2 bases, and 8 bases lay between the germline ends. CDR1 WNHNN and CDR2 SYGVQD come from the germline V gene (reference sequence). CDR3 length: 13 amino acids. The CDR3 sequence is CASSAERNYGYTF. The DNA of the CDR3 is TGCGCCAGCAGTGCTGAGAGAAACTATGGCTACACCTTC.

The rearrangement uses TRBV2 and TRBJ2-5; a weak D match, TRBD2 (5 bases). The CDR3 spans 12 residues. The germline gives CDR1 SNHLY, CDR2 FYNNEI. The V gene lost 9 bases and the J gene lost 2 bases, with 10 bases spanning the gap. The CDR3, as DNA: TGTGCCAGTGGGGAGCTGCAAGAGACCCAGTACTTC. Protein sequence: CASGELQETQYF.

This sequence joins TRBV10-3 and TRBJ1-1; no firm D call. V lost 2 bases and J 7 bases, leaving 11 bases between the germline ends. The CDR3 is 13 residues long. The germline gives CDR1 ENHRY, CDR2 SYGVKD. For the CDR3, the DNA is TGTGCCATCAGTGAGGTTCTCTCCCTTGAAGCTTTCTTT. Its translation is CAISEVLSLEAFF.

The rearrangement uses TRBV9 and TRBJ1-2, with 10 nucleotides matching TRBD1. The CDR3 covers 14 residues. Trimming cost V 3 bases and J 2 bases; bases outside gene matches: 1. Per the germline V gene, CDR1 is SGDLS and CDR2 is YYNGEE. The CDR3 protein is CASSAGQGNYGYTF. The CDR3, as DNA: TGTGCCAGCAGCGCGGGACAGGGGAACTATGGCTACACCTTC.

This chain links TRBV28 with TRBJ2-7, with 7 bases that match TRBD2. CDR3 length: 14 amino acids. Germline lookup yields CDR1 MDHEN and CDR2 SYDVKM. Unmatched junction bases numbered 12, after V lost 8 bases and J lost 5 bases. The CDR3 loop reads CASHLGGSNNEQYF. The CDR3 DNA is TGTGCCAGCCACCTGGGCGGGAGCAATAACGAGCAGTACTTC. Drawing the rest from reference TRBV28 and TRBJ2-7, the complete variable domain is DVKVTQSSRYLVKRTGEKVFLECVQDMDHENMFWYRQDPGLGLRLIYFSYDVKMKEKGDIPEGYSVSREKKERFSLILESASTNQTSMYLCASHLGGSNNEQYFGPGTRLTVT.

The chain is built from TRBV6-5 and TRBJ2-7, with 8 bases fitting TRBD2. Germline V gives CDR1 MNHEY, CDR2 SVGAGI. V was pared by 6 bases and J by 3 bases, with 7 bases of the junction left unmatched. The CDR3 runs to 14 residues. The CDR3 region has the DNA TGTGCCAGCAGAAAAGCGGGAGCGCTCTACGAGCAGTACTTC. Translation: CASRKAGALYEQYF.

The V gene is TRBV9, the J gene TRBJ2-1; possibly TRBD2 for D (7 bases). CDR3 length equals 15 residues. Trimming removed 4 bases at V and 3 bases at J, with 14 bases between. The germline CDR1 and CDR2 sequences are SGDLS and YYNGEE. The CDR3 DNA sequence: TGTGCCAGCAGCCAAGGGGGACTACGCTACAATGAGCAGTTCTTC. This encodes CASSQGGLRYNEQFF.

The rearrangement links TRBV11-3 to TRBJ2-3, with TRBD2 matching over 13 bases. Per germline, CDR1 SGHNT and CDR2 YENEEA. The CDR3 is 17 amino acids. V lost 4 bases, J lost 4 bases, and 8 bases stayed unmatched. In nucleotides, the CDR3 is TGTGCCAGCAGCTCTCCAAGACTAGCGGGAGGAGCAGATACGCAGTATTTT. Amino acids: CASSSPRLAGGADTQYF.

The CDR3 here is CASSMTGTGCRGANVLTF. The CDR3 DNA is TGTGCCAGCAGCATGACCGGGACAGGGTGTCGTGGGGCCAACGTCCTGACTTTC. V gene TRBV21-1 combines with J gene TRBJ2-6; the DNA was not used to check the table's D call, TRBD1. TRBV21-1 is flagged as a pseudogene. CDR3 length equals 18 residues.

This chain joins TRBV3-1 (or the pseudogene TRBV3-2) and TRBJ2-3; the D gene is possibly TRBD1 (6 bases). The CDR3 covers 12 residues. With 4 bases removed from V and 8 bases from J, the gap between germline ends came to 10 bases. The V gene's germline CDR1 is LGHDT and CDR2 YNNKEL (reference sequence). The CDR3 coding sequence is TGTGCCAGCAGCCTCCCCAGGGGTACGCAGTATTTT. Translated: CASSLPRGTQYF.

The V call is TRBV5-8, the J call TRBJ2-2, with D unclear. V was trimmed by 0 bases and J by 3 bases, leaving 9 bases between them. This CDR3 is 15 amino acids long. Germline CDR1 and CDR2: SGHTS and YDEGEE. The CDR3 region is CASSLVGTYTGELFF. The CDR3 DNA follows: TGTGCCAGCAGCTTGGTGGGCACTTACACCGGGGAGCTGTTTTTT.

The chain employs TRBV5-6 and TRBJ2-7; possibly TRBD1 for D (6 bases). Trimming removed 7 bases at V and 0 bases at J, with 14 bases between. Germline V gene lookup returns CDR1 SGHDT and CDR2 YYEEEE. This CDR3 is built from 14 residues. The CDR3 protein is CASVSGDSSYEQYF. CDR3 sequence (DNA): TGTGCCAGCGTATCAGGGGATTCCTCCTACGAGCAGTACTTC. Full variable domain (missing parts from reference TRBV5-6 and TRBJ2-7): DAGVTQSPTHLIKTRGQQVTLRCSPKSGHDTVSWYQQALGQGPQFIFQYYEEEERQRGNFPDRFSGHQFPNYSSELNVNALLLGDSALYLCASVSGDSSYEQYFGPGTRLTVT.

The CDR3 loop reads CATSSNRALKQFF. The DNA of the CDR3 is TGTGCCACCAGCAGTAACAGGGCTCTAAAGCAGTTCTTC. This chain uses TRBV15 with TRBJ2-1; a weak D match, TRBD1 (6 bases). V was shortened by 3 bases and J by 11 bases, with 14 bases between the two germline ends. Germline V gene lookup returns CDR1 LNHNV and CDR2 YYDKDF (reference sequence). CDR3 length equals 13 residues.

This chain links TRBV27 with TRBJ2-5; TRBD2 matches at 10 bases. Germline V gives CDR1 MNHEY, CDR2 SMNVEV (reference sequence). The CDR3 spans 16 residues. J was trimmed by 7 bases and V by 5 bases; bases with no gene match: 13. CDR3 nucleotides: TGTGCCAGCAGTCCCGGTGGTAGCGGGAGGCGGGGGACCCAGTACTTC. It yields the protein CASSPGGSGRRGTQYF.

V gene TRBV15 combines with J gene TRBJ1-1, with TRBD1 identical over 8 bases. Trimming cost V 8 bases and J 4 bases; bases outside gene matches: 12. The germline CDR1 and CDR2 sequences are LNHNV and YYDKDF (reference sequence). CDR3 size: 15 residues. CDR3 nucleotide sequence: TGTGCCACCTCTCCAGGGGGCTTCGTGGGCACTGAAGCTTTCTTT. Encoded protein: CATSPGGFVGTEAFF.